This TCR beta chain derives from a study of shared clonotypes between healthy human individuals. Sorted-subset replicate PCR reactions were performed with about 200 ng DNA, corresponding to tens of thousands of T cell genomes. Clones were sequenced by immunoSEQ multiplex PCR, and TCRdb holds only the in-frame ones, with some missing. The sample lists a few million clones; 90% to 95% were seen once. V gave up 4 bases and J gave up 3 bases, with 13 bases separating them. This CDR3 comprises 13 residues. CDR1 and CDR2 from the germline V gene are SQVTM and ANQGSEA. Subsets obtained from CD4+ cells comprised CD45RA+ naive and CD45RA-negative memory cells. In the case of this clone: The antigen is not known.

Study conclusions and caveats: Sampling was confined to blood; repertoires within tissues likely differ. At large depth, rarefaction still showed sorted-subset sequencing to be incomplete.

The V and J genes are TRBV29-1 and TRBJ2-7; the D gene is possibly TRBD2 (6 bases). This sequence originates from a man between 18 and 29 years old in good health. Some clones in this sample may be carry-over from other donors' samples. Material for sequencing was naive CD4+ T cells from PBMCs. As to subset: CD45RA+ positively selected. The CDR3 loop reads CSVGRNSGYEQYF. In DNA form, the CDR3 reads TGCAGCGTTGGGAGAAATAGCGGCTACGAGCAGTACTTC.